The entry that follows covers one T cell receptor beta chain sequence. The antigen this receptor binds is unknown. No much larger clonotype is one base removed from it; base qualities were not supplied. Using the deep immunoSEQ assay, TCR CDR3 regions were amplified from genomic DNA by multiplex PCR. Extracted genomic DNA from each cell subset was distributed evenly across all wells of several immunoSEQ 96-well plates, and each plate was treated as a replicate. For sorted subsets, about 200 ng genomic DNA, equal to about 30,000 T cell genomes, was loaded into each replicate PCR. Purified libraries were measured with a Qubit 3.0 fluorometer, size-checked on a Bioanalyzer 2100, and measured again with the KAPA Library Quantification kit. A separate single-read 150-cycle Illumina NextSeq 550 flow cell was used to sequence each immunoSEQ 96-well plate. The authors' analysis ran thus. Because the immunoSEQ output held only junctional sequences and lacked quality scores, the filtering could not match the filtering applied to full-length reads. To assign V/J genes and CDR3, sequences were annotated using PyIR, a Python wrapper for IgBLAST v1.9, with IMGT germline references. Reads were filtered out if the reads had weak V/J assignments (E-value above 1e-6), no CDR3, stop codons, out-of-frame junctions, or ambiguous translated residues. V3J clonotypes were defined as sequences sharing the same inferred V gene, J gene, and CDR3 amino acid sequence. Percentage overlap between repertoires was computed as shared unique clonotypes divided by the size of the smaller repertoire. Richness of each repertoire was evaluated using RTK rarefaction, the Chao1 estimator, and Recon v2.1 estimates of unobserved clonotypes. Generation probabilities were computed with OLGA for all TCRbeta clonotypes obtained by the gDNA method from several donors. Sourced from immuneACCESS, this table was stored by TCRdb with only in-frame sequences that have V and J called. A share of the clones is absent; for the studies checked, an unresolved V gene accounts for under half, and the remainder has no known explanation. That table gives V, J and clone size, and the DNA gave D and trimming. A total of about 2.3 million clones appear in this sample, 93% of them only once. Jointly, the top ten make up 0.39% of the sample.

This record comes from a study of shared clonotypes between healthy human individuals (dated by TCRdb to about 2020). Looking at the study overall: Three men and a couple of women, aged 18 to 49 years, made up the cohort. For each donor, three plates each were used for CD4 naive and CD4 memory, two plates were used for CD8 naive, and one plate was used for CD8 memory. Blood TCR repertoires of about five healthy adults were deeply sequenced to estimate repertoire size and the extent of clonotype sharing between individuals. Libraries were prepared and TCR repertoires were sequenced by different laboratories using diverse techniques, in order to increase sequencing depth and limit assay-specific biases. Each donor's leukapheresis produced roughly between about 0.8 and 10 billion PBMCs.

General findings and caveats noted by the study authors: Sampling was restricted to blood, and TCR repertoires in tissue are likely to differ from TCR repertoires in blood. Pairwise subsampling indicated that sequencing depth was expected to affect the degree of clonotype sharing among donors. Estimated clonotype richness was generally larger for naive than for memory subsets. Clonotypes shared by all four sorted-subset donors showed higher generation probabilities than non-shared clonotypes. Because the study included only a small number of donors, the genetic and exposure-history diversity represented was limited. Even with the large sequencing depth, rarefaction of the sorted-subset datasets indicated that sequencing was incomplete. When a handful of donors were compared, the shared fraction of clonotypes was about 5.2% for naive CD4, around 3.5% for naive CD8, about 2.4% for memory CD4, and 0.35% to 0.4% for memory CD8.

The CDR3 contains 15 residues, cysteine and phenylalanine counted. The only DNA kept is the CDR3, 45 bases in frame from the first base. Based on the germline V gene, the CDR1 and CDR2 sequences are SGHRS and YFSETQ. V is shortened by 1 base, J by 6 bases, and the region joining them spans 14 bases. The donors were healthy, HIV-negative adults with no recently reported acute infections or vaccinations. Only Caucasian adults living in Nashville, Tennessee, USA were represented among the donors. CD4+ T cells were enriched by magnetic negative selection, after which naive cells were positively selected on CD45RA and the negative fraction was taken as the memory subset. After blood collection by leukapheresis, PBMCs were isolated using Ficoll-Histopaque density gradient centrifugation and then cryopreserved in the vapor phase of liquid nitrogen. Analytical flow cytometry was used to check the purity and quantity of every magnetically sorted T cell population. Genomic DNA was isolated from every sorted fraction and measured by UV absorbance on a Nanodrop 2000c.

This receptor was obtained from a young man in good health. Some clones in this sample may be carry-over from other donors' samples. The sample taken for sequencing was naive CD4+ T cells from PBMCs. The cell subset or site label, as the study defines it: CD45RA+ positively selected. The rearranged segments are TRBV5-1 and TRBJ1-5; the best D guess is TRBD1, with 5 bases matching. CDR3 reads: CASSLWGDEGQPQHF. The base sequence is TGCGCCAGCAGCTTGTGGGGGGACGAGGGTCAGCCCCAGCATTTT.